The 25 T cell receptor beta chains below come from one sample, sequenced in a study of cytomegalovirus exposure and HLA in healthy donors. The PCR was carried out with 60 Vbeta primers and 13 Jbeta primers. Clones were sequenced by immunoSEQ multiplex PCR, and TCRdb holds only the in-frame ones, with some missing. This repertoire shows more than 150,000 clones, more than 75% found once; its top ten account for 0.2% to 0.3%. The sample taken for sequencing was PBMCs. These receptors originate from a girl less than two years old in good health and CMV-seronegative.

This clone was recorded only once. V usage is TRBV9 and J usage is TRBJ1-1; D unclear. In germline, CDR1 is SGDLS, CDR2 YYNGEE. With 3 bases removed from V and 5 bases from J, the gap between germline ends came to 20 bases. This CDR3 comprises 16 residues. CDR3 bases: TGTGCCAGCAGCGGACTGAGACGGCGACGCTTAACTGAAGCTTTCTTT. It codes for CASSGLRRRRLTEAFF.

This clone was seen just once. V and J are TRBV2 and TRBJ2-3, with a tentative D call TRBD2 (6 bases). V gave up 3 bases and J gave up 6 bases, with 13 bases separating them. CDR1 is SNHLY and CDR2 is FYNNEI in the germline V gene. The length of the CDR3 is 14 residues. Here the CDR3 reads CASSDGAGPDTQYF. In DNA form, the CDR3 reads TGTGCCAGCAGTGATGGGGCGGGGCCCGATACGCAGTATTTT. The variable domain in full, with the rest retrieved from reference TRBV2 and TRBJ2-3, is EPEVTQTPSHQVTQMGQEVILRCVPISNHLYFYWYRQILGQKVEFLVSFYNNEISEKSEIFDDQFSVERPDGSNFTLKIRSTKLEDSAMYFCASSDGAGPDTQYFGPGTRLTVL.

The chain is built from TRBV5-1 and TRBJ2-2; D remains unclear. Germline values: CDR1 SGHRS, CDR2 YFSETQ. V was cut by 0 bases and J by 6 bases, with 3 bases left in between. This CDR3 region has 12 residues. DNA for the CDR3: TGCGCCAGCAGCTTGGTATCCGGGGAGCTGTTTTTT. Its protein is CASSLVSGELFF.

This sequence joins TRBV6-6 and TRBJ1-3; TRBD1 might be the D (6 bases). The germline CDR1 and CDR2 sequences are MNHNY and SVGAGI (reference sequence). Trimming left V 0 bases short and J 7 bases short, with 16 bases between. CDR3 length equals 16 residues. The CDR3 is CASSYSSSGTPNTIYF. The CDR3, as DNA: TGTGCCAGCAGTTACTCGAGTTCAGGGACACCCAACACCATATATTTT.

The V and J genes are TRBV5-1 and TRBJ2-1, with 7 bases fitting TRBD1. Germline loops: CDR1 SGHRS, CDR2 YFSETQ. V dropped 6 bases and J dropped 4; count of bases not matched to a gene: 4. The CDR3 runs 13 residues. The CDR3 sequence: CASMGQTYNEQFF. As DNA, the CDR3 is TGCGCCAGCATGGGACAGACTTACAATGAGCAGTTCTTC. Full variable domain (rest looked up from reference TRBV5-1 and TRBJ2-1): KAGVTQTPRYLIKTRGQQVTLSCSPISGHRSVSWYQQTPGQGLQFLFEYFSETQRNKGNFPGRFSGRQFSNSRSEMNVSTLELGDSALYLCASMGQTYNEQFFGPGTRLTVL.

This clone was seen just once. The chain employs TRBV6-1 and TRBJ1-5, with D tentatively TRBD1 (6 bases). The CDR3 covers 17 residues. Germline CDR1 and CDR2: MNHNS and SASEGT. With 2 bases removed from V and 3 bases from J, the gap between germline ends came to 17 bases. The CDR3 loop is CASSELSRGESNQPQHF. CDR3 sequence (DNA): TGTGCCAGCAGTGAACTGAGCAGGGGCGAATCCAATCAGCCCCAGCATTTT.

The chain employs TRBV7-9 and TRBJ1-1, with a tentative D call TRBD1 (6 bases). Trimming took off 5 bases at V and 3 bases at J, with 7 bases between the two ends. The CDR3 loop spans 12 amino acids. Germline V CDR1 and CDR2: SEHNR, FQNEAQ (reference sequence). This CDR3 is CASSPGDTEAFF. The CDR3 DNA reads as TGTGCCAGCAGCCCAGGGGACACTGAAGCTTTCTTT. The full variable domain, with the rest looked up from reference TRBV7-9 and TRBJ1-1, is DTGVSQNPRHKITKRGQNVTFRCDPISEHNRLYWYRQTLGQGPEFLTYFQNEAQLEKSRLLSDRFSAERPKGSFSTLEIQRTEQGDSAMYLCASSPGDTEAFFGQGTRLTVV.

V usage is TRBV7-2 and J usage is TRBJ1-1; D unresolved. There are 14 residues in the CDR3. Germline V gene lookup returns CDR1 SGHTA and CDR2 FQGNSA. Trimming pared 1 base from V and 1 base from J, leaving 7 bases between. In DNA form, the CDR3 reads TGTGCCAGCAGCTTAGTGTCAGGGAACACTGAAGCTTTCTTT. Amino acids: CASSLVSGNTEAFF.

V usage is TRBV6-5 and J usage is TRBJ2-7, with D possibly being TRBD2 (5 bases). The CDR3 length is 14 residues. Germline lookup yields CDR1 MNHEY and CDR2 SVGAGI. V gave up 8 bases and J gave up 2 bases, with 16 bases separating them. The DNA of the CDR3 is TGTGCCAGCGCCCCCGAGGGAGTAGCCTACGAGCAGTACTTC. Its protein is CASAPEGVAYEQYF.

The V call is TRBV12-5, the J call TRBJ1-1; 9 bases map to TRBD1. This CDR3 region has 18 residues. Germline CDR1 reads LGHNT; CDR2 reads FRNRAP. Trimming removed 0 bases from V and 4 bases from J; junction bases left unmatched: 12. The CDR3 spells CASGLVRGQGRWITEAFF. The CDR3 DNA follows: TGTGCTAGTGGTTTGGTCCGGGGACAGGGCAGGTGGATCACTGAAGCTTTCTTT. Drawing the rest from reference TRBV12-5 and TRBJ1-1, the complete variable domain is DARVTQTPRHKVTEMGQEVTMRCQPILGHNTVFWYRQTMMQGLELLAYFRNRAPLDDSGMPKDRFSAEMPDATLATLKIQPSEPRDSAVYFCASGLVRGQGRWITEAFFGQGTRLTVV.

This chain joins TRBV7-9 and TRBJ1-1; D is ambiguous. The CDR3 totals 15 residues. CDR1 is SEHNR, CDR2 FQNEAQ, per germline (reference sequence). V lost 0 bases and J lost 3, with 11 bases in between. This chain's CDR3 is CASSLAHGVYTEAFF. The CDR3, as DNA: TGTGCCAGCAGCTTAGCGCACGGGGTCTACACTGAAGCTTTCTTT.

This clone was detected a few times. The gene calls are TRBV11-1 and TRBJ1-3, with D tentatively TRBD1 (5 bases). Per the germline V gene, CDR1 is SGHAT and CDR2 is FQDESV (reference sequence). This CDR3 region has 15 residues. V lost 0 bases, J lost 4 bases, and 10 bases lay in between. The DNA of the CDR3 is TGTGCCAGCAGCTTAGCGCCGGCAGGGGGAAACACCATATATTTT. This sequence encodes CASSLAPAGGNTIYF. Full variable domain (rest looked up from reference TRBV11-1 and TRBJ1-3): EAEVAQSPRYKITEKSQAVAFWCDPISGHATLYWYRQILGQGPELLVQFQDESVVDDSQLPKDRFSAERLKGVDSTLKIQPAELGDSAMYLCASSLAPAGGNTIYFGEGSWLTVV.

The genes are TRBV19 and TRBJ1-1, with 9 bases matching TRBD1. In germline, CDR1 is LNHDA, CDR2 SQIVND (reference sequence). CDR3 size: 17 residues. V shed 10 bases and J 2 bases; nucleotides not matched to a gene: 17. Here the CDR3 reads CAIPFFGTGYFNTEAFF. In DNA, the CDR3 is TGTGCCATCCCCTTTTTCGGGACAGGGTATTTCAACACTGAAGCTTTCTTT.

This clone appeared a few times. This chain links TRBV19 with TRBJ1-4, with D possibly being TRBD1 (6 bases). Trimming cost V 4 bases and J 8 bases, with 8 bases left between them. The CDR3 runs 12 residues. CDR1 and CDR2 (germline): LNHDA, SQIVND (reference sequence). CDR3 sequence reads: CASSTTGEKLFF. CDR3 DNA: TGTGCCAGTAGTACTACAGGGGAAAAACTGTTTTTT.

The chain joins TRBV5-6 to TRBJ1-3, with 8 bases aligning to TRBD1. Germline V CDR1 and CDR2: SGHDT, YYEEEE. The CDR3 contains 17 residues. Unmatched junction bases numbered 10, after V lost 5 bases and J lost 0 bases. The DNA of the CDR3 is TGTGCCAGCAGTCCCCAGGGGGCCCTCCCCTCTGGAAACACCATATATTTT. It is translated as CASSPQGALPSGNTIYF. The full variable domain, its missing parts supplied by reference TRBV5-6 and TRBJ1-3, is DAGVTQSPTHLIKTRGQQVTLRCSPKSGHDTVSWYQQALGQGPQFIFQYYEEEERQRGNFPDRFSGHQFPNYSSELNVNALLLGDSALYLCASSPQGALPSGNTIYFGEGSWLTVV.

This chain connects TRBV9 to TRBJ2-7, with 8 bases identical to TRBD2. J lost 6 bases, V lost 0 bases, and 8 bases had no gene match. CDR3 length: 15 residues. Per the germline V gene, CDR1 is SGDLS and CDR2 is YYNGEE. CDR3 in amino acids: CASSVAPGGAGEQYF. The CDR3 region has the DNA TGTGCCAGCAGCGTAGCTCCCGGGGGGGCCGGCGAGCAGTACTTC.

The J gene is TRBJ2-1, the V gene TRBV15; 9 bases fit TRBD2. The CDR3 loop spans 15 amino acids. Germline V gene sequence: CDR1 LNHNV, CDR2 YYDKDF (reference sequence). V gave up 0 bases and J gave up 6 bases; unmatched junction bases: 3. The chain's CDR3 is CATSRDRGGANEQFF. The CDR3 DNA follows: TGTGCCACCAGCAGAGACCGCGGGGGGGCCAATGAGCAGTTCTTC.

The rearrangement links TRBV13 to TRBJ1-1; no reliable D call. This CDR3 contains 13 residues. Germline V gene sequence: CDR1 PRHDT, CDR2 FYEKMQ (reference sequence). V gave up 0 bases and J gave up 1 base, with 3 bases separating them. The CDR3 here is CASSLGSNTEAFF. In DNA, the CDR3 is TGTGCCAGCAGCTTAGGCTCGAACACTGAAGCTTTCTTT.

The rearrangement links TRBV7-9 to TRBJ2-1; D is uncertain. Looked up from germline, CDR1 is SEHNR and CDR2 is FQNEAQ (reference sequence). The CDR3 runs to 12 residues. V lost 2 bases and J lost 8, with 7 bases in between. CDR3 sequence: CASSLFGHEQFF. Here the CDR3 DNA reads TGTGCCAGCAGCTTATTTGGGCATGAGCAGTTCTTC.

The chain employs TRBV7-8 and TRBJ2-1; no clear D gene. The CDR3 covers 16 residues. Trimming stripped 5 bases from V and 5 bases from J, with 19 bases between. CDR1 SGHVS and CDR2 FQNEAQ come from the germline V gene. CDR3 residues: CASSPQRAIPHNEQFF. The CDR3 DNA sequence: TGTGCCAGCAGCCCCCAGCGCGCGATACCCCACAATGAGCAGTTCTTC.

The rearrangement links TRBV2 to TRBJ2-7; D call uncertain. With 5 bases removed from V and 0 bases from J, the gap between germline ends came to 17 bases. The germline gives CDR1 SNHLY, CDR2 FYNNEI. CDR3 length: 16 amino acids. The CDR3, as DNA: TGTGCCAGCAGTTTTAGCTGGAACGCCAACTCCTACGAGCAGTACTTC. It translates to CASSFSWNANSYEQYF.

This clone was seen just once. This chain uses TRBV6-8 with TRBJ2-7, with TRBD1 matching over 11 bases. CDR3 length: 15 residues. Germline lookup yields CDR1 MNHGY and CDR2 SAAAGT. Losses at the gene ends were 7 bases for V and 3 bases for J; bases not matched to a gene: 8. The chain's CDR3 is CASTLMDRGLYEQYF. The CDR3 nucleotides are TGTGCCAGCACCCTGATGGACAGGGGGCTCTACGAGCAGTACTTC.

This chain links TRBV7-6 with TRBJ2-7; 9 bases are a match to TRBD1. Per germline, CDR1 SGHVS and CDR2 FNYEAQ. The V and J ends lost 1 base and 6 bases, in that order; junction bases with no gene match: 4. The CDR3 has 14 residues. Here the CDR3 reads CASSLGTGEGEQYF. Written as DNA, the CDR3 is TGTGCCAGCAGCTTAGGGACAGGGGAAGGCGAGCAGTACTTC.

This clone appeared a single time. The V and J genes are TRBV7-3 and TRBJ2-3; 12 positions match TRBD2. The CDR3 spans 16 residues. Germline CDR1 reads SGHTA; CDR2 reads FQGTGA. Trimming took 4 bases from V and 4 from J; bases not matched to a gene: 6. The CDR3 coding sequence is TGTGCCAGCAGCTCCCAACTAGCGGGGGGTGCAGATACGCAGTATTTT. Translating gives CASSSQLAGGADTQYF.

J is TRBJ1-2 and V is TRBV4-2; unclear D gene. V was cut by 1 base and J by 1 base, with 7 bases left in between. Per germline, CDR1 LGHNA and CDR2 YNFKEQ. The CDR3 length is 14 residues. CDR3 amino acids: CASSQGNSNYGYTF. The CDR3 nucleotides are TGTGCCAGCAGCCAAGGCAACAGTAACTATGGCTACACCTTC.